One T cell receptor beta chain is described in this entry. The antigen is undetermined. This sample was included in a study of T cell responses to AZD1222 COVID-19 vaccine. Study details: Doses given second, at about 4 or about 12 weeks, were pooled.

Profiling relied on immunoSEQ multiplex PCR, and the TCRdb table lists in-frame clones only, not all of them. The sample yields tens of thousands of clones, about 85% seen once. Study conclusions and caveats: Repertoires were sampled only after the peak T cell response. Mostly white British, mostly female donors; authors suggested clonal diversity may be underestimated. Along spike, vaccine-associated CD4 TCRs were found throughout, with dominance at 160-218 and 743-854.

Sample: peripheral blood, taken on day 0 of AZD1222 vaccination. The clonotype comes from an adult in good health.

The CDR3 spells CASTTGGRQYF. The DNA for the CDR3 is TGTGCCAGCACCACAGGTGGGCGGCAGTACTTC. The chain carries TRBV7-9 and TRBJ2-7, with a weak D call TRBD1 (5 bases). With 7 bases removed from V and 9 bases from J, the gap between germline ends came to 13 bases. This CDR3 spans 11 amino acids. Germline values: CDR1 SEHNR, CDR2 FQNEAQ (reference sequence).